This TCR beta chain emerged from a study of cytomegalovirus exposure and HLA in healthy donors. On this clone itself: The antigen remains undetermined. At one of its ends the junction is not consistent with the germline gene, which may arise from a read error.

Study-wide points: Rare TCR sequences dominated, though some public TCRs recurred in many donors.

Repertoires were generated with immunoSEQ multiplex PCR, while TCRdb's copy carries only in-frame clones and drops some. This table has approximately 170,000 clones, almost 85% appearing once. CDR3 length: 16 amino acids. Germline V gene sequence: CDR1 ENHRY, CDR2 SYGVKD. What was sequenced was PBMCs. The chain is built from TRBV10-3 and TRBJ1-5; no clear D gene. This TCR was sampled from a man between 25 and 39 years old in good health and CMV-seropositive. The CDR3 reads CVISESSQADGQPQHF. CDR3 bases: TGTGTCATCAGTGAGTCCTCCCAAGCGGATGGCCAGCCCCAGCATTTT.